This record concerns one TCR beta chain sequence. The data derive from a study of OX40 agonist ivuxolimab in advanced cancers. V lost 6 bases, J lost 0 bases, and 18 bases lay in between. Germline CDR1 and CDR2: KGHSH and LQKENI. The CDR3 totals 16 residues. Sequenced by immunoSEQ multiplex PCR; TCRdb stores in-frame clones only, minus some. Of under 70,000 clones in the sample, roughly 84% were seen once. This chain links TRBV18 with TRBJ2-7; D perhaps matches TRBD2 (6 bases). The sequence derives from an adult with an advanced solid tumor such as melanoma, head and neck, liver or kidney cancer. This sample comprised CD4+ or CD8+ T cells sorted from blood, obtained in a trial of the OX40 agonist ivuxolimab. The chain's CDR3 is CASSLRPGSGSYEQYF. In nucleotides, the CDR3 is TGTGCCAGCTCCCTACGTCCAGGTAGCGGCTCCTACGAGCAGTACTTC.